This entry describes one T cell receptor (beta chain). The data are from a study of OX40 agonist ivuxolimab in advanced cancers. As for the study in general: An agonistic anti-OX40 (CD134) antibody, ivuxolimab, was used to treat the patients. Three patients responded partially, comprising one with hepatocellular carcinoma and two with cutaneous melanoma. Dose-escalation patients' cancers were hepatocellular carcinoma, melanoma, renal cell or head and neck cancer.

Only in-frame clones appear in the TCRdb table, and some are missing; sequencing was by immunoSEQ multiplex PCR. This sample carries approximately 65,000 clones, roughly 90% of them seen once, and the ten largest clones take approximately 0.62%. This sequence was found in an adult with an advanced solid tumor such as melanoma, head and neck, liver or kidney cancer. Here the sequenced sample was CD4+ or CD8+ T cells sorted from blood, taken in a trial of the OX40 agonist ivuxolimab.

In nucleotides, the CDR3 is TGTGCCAGCAGCTTATTACCGGGTCGTAACAATGAGCAGTTCTTC. Protein sequence: CASSLLPGRNNEQFF. The chain carries TRBV13 and TRBJ2-1; D uncertain. Germline V gives CDR1 PRHDT, CDR2 FYEKMQ (reference sequence). The CDR3 is 15 residues long. The V gene lost 2 bases and the J gene lost 5 bases, with 13 bases spanning the gap. Using reference TRBV13 and TRBJ2-1 for the parts outside the CDR3, the full variable domain is AAGVIQSPRHLIKEKRETATLKCYPIPRHDTVYWYQQGPGQDPQFLISFYEKMQSDKGSIPDRFSAQQFSDYHSELNMSSLELGDSALYFCASSLLPGRNNEQFFGPGTRLTVL.